This entry is about one TCR beta chain. This record comes from a study of read filtering for tumor transcriptome and immune sequencing. The library was built from roughly 400 ng RNA with molecular barcoded adaptors for alpha/delta and beta/gamma chains. One entry per CDR3 protein, called by TCRdb with MiXCR from the reads. The sample includes approximately 40,000 distinct CDR3 sequences, approximately 14% of them seen just once. V shed 1 base and J shed 1 base, with 7 bases lying between them. Germline V gene sequence: CDR1 SGHVS, CDR2 FNYEAQ. The CDR3 is 14 amino acids. V and J are TRBV7-6 and TRBJ1-1, with no clear D. The receptor comes from a donor at least 40 years old with multiple myeloma. Sequencing used a population of CD138-negative cells sorted from bone marrow. As DNA, the CDR3 is TGTGCCAGCAGCTTAGGGATCAAGAACACTGAAGCTTTCTTT. It specifies CASSLGIKNTEAFF.